The 4 T cell receptor beta chains listed next were all sequenced from one sample in a study of T-cell reconstitution after alpha-beta-depleted transplantation in children. During its preparation, the TCRbeta library received unique molecular identifiers. MiXCR, run by TCRdb on the PCR reads, gives a single entry per CDR3 protein. Among some 550,000 distinct CDR3 sequences, 20% to 25% were seen once, and the ten largest hold around an eighth. The input for sequencing was PBMCs, mostly from graft donor cells, taken 360 days after TCRalphabeta/CD19-depleted stem cell transplant. All receptors derive from a boy younger than two who had a stem cell transplant for acute myeloid leukemia, so the T cells may come from the graft donor.

This clonotype was seen a handful of times. The chain combines TRBV28 with TRBJ2-3, with D hard to call. The V and J ends lost 8 bases and 6 bases respectively, with 15 bases between them. This CDR3 is 13 amino acids long. The germline gives CDR1 MDHEN, CDR2 SYDVKM. In DNA form, the CDR3 reads TGTGCCAGCGGCTCCCCCAGTGCGGATACGCAGTATTTT. Translated: CASGSPSADTQYF.

This clonotype has more than one count but fewer than ten. The CDR3 reads CASTITRPSSTDTQYF. The DNA for the CDR3 is TGTGCCAGCACTATTACTAGACCTTCTAGCACAGATACGCAGTATTTT. The chain recombines TRBV28 with TRBJ2-3; maybe TRBD2 (5 bases). The V and J ends lost 7 bases and 0 bases respectively, with 17 bases between them. The CDR3 loop spans 16 amino acids. The germline V gene encodes CDR1 MDHEN and CDR2 SYDVKM.

This clonotype was observed at least ten times. The chain employs TRBV6-5 and TRBJ1-4, with D unclear. The CDR3 totals 16 residues. Germline V gene lookup returns CDR1 MNHEY and CDR2 SVGAGI. V lost 7 bases and J lost 1, with 16 bases in between. CDR3 nucleotides: TGTGCCAGCAAACCGGGTCTGCCTCTAACTAATGAAAAACTGTTTTTT. Translated: CASKPGLPLTNEKLFF.

The chain has TRBV6-5 and TRBJ1-2; no definite D call. The CDR3 has 14 residues. V was cut by 1 base and J by 0 bases, with 6 bases left in between. From germline, CDR1 is MNHEY and CDR2 SVGAGI. In nucleotides, the CDR3 is TGTGCCAGCAGTTACTTCCCCCCTAACTATGGCTACACCTTC. Translation: CASSYFPPNYGYTF.